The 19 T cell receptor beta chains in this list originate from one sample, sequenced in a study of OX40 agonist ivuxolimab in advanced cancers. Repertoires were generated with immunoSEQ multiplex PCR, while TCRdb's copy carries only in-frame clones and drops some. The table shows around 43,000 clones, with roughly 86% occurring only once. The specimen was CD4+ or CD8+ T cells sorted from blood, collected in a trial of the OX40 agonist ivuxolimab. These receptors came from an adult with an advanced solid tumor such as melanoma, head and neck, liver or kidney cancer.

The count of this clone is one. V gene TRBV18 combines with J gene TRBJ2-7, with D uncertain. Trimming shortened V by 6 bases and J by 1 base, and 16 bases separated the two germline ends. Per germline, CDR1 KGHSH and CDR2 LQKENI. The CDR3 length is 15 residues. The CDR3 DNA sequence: TGTGCCAGCTCGCCCCCCCGGTCCAATTCCTACGAGCAGTACTTC. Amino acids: CASSPPRSNSYEQYF.

The CDR3, as DNA: TGTGCCAGCAGCGTAGACGGCCAAGGTTCTAATGAAAAACTGTTTTTT. As protein: CASSVDGQGSNEKLFF. The chain employs TRBV9 and TRBJ1-4, with no clear D. The CDR3 spans 16 residues. The V gene lost 0 bases and the J gene lost 3 bases, with 12 bases spanning the gap. Germline V lookup: CDR1 SGDLS, CDR2 YYNGEE.

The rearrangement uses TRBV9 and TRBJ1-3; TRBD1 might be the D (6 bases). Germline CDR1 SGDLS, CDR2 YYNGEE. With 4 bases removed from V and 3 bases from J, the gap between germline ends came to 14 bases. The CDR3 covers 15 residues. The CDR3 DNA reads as TGTGCCAGCAGCCCGGACAGCCGGGGTGGAAACACCATATATTTT. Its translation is CASSPDSRGGNTIYF.

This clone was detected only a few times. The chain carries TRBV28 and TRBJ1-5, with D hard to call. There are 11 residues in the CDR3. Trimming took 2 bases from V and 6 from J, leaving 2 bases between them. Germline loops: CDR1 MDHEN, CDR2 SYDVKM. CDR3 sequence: CASSLSQPQHF. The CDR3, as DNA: TGTGCCAGCAGTTTAAGTCAGCCCCAGCATTTT.

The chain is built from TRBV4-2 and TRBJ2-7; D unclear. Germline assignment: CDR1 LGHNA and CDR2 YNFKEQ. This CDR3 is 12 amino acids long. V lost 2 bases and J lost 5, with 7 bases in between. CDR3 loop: CASSQSGDEQYF. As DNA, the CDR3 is TGTGCCAGCAGCCAATCTGGCGACGAGCAGTACTTC.

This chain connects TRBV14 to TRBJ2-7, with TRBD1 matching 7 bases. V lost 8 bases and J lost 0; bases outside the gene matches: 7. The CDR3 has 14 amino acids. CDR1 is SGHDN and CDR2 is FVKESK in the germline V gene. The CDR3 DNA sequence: TGTGCCAGCCGCACGACAGGGAGCTCCTACGAGCAGTACTTC. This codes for CASRTTGSSYEQYF.

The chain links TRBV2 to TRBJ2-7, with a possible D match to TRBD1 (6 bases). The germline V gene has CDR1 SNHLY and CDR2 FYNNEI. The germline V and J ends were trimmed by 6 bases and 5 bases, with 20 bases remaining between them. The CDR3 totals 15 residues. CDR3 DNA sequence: TGTGCCAGCAGGGGGGCTGGACAGAAAACAAACGAGCAGTACTTC. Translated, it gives CASRGAGQKTNEQYF.

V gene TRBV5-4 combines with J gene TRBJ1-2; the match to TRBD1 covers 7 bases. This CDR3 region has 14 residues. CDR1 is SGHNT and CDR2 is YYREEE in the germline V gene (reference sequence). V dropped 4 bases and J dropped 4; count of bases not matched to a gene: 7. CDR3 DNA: TGTGCCAGCAGCCTGGGACAGTCAGCCTATGGCTACACCTTC. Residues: CASSLGQSAYGYTF.

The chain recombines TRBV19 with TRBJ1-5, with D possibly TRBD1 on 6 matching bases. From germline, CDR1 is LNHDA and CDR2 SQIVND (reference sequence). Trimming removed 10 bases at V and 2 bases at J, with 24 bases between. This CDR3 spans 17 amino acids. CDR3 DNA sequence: TGTGCCATCTCACCTGAGTCGGGGGCGTGGGGCAATCAGCCCCAGCATTTT. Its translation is CAISPESGAWGNQPQHF.

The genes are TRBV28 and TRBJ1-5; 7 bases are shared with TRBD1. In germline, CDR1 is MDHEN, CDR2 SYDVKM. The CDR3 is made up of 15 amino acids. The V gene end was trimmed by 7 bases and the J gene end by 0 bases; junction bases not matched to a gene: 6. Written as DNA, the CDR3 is TGTGCCAGCACCCAGACAGGGCTTAGCAATCAGCCCCAGCATTTT. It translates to CASTQTGLSNQPQHF.

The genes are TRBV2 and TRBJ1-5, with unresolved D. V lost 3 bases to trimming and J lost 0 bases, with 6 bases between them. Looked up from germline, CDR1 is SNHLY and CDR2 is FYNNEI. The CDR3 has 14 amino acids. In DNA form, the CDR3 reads TGTGCCAGCAGTGACGGGAATAGCAATCAGCCCCAGCATTTT. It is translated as CASSDGNSNQPQHF.

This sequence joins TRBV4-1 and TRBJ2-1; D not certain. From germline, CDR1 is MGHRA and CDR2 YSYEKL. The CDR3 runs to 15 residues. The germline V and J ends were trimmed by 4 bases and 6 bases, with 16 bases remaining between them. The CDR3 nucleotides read TGCGCCAGCAGCCCCCACACGGTTTCACTCAATGAGCAGTTCTTC. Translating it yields CASSPHTVSLNEQFF.

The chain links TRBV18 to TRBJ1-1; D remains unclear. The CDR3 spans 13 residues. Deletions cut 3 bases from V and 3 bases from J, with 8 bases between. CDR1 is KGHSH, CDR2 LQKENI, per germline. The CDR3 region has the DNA TGTGCCAGCTCACCTCCTGGGGACACTGAAGCTTTCTTT. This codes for CASSPPGDTEAFF.

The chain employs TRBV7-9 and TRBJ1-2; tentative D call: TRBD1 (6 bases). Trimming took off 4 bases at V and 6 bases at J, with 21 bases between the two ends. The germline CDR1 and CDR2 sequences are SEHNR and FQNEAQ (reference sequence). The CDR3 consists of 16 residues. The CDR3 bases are TGTGCCAGCAGCTACGATCAGGGACAAGGAAAAGATGGCTACACCTTC. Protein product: CASSYDQGQGKDGYTF.

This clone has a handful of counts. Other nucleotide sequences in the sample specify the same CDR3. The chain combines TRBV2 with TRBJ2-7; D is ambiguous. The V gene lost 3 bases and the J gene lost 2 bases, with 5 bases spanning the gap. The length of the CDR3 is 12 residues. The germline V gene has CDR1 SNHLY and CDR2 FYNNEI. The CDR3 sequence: CASSEPTYEQYF. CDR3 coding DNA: TGTGCCAGCAGTGAGCCCACCTACGAGCAGTACTTC.

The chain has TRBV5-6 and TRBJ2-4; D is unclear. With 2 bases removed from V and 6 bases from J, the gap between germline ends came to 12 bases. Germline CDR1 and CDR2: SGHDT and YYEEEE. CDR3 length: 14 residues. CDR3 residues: CASSFGQDGNIQYF. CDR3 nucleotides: TGTGCCAGCAGCTTTGGGCAGGATGGAAACATTCAGTACTTC.

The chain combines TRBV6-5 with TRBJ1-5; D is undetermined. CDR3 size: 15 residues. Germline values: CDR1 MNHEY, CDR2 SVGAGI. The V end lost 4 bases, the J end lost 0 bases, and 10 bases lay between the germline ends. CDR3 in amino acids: CASSLRHDSNQPQHF. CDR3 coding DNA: TGTGCCAGCAGTTTACGACATGATAGCAATCAGCCCCAGCATTTT.

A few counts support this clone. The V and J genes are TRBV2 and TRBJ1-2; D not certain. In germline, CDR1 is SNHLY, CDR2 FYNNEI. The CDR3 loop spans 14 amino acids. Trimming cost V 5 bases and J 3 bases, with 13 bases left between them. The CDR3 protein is CASSPDTTYYGYTF. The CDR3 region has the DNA TGTGCCAGCAGTCCAGACACGACTTACTATGGCTACACCTTC.

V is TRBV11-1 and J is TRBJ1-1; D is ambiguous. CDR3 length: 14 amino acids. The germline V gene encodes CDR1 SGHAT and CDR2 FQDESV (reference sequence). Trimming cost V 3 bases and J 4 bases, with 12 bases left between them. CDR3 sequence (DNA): TGTGCCAGCAGCTTCGCCTCGACGGGCACTGAAGCTTTCTTT. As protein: CASSFASTGTEAFF.